The clone carrying this TCR beta chain was observed a few times. The antigen is undetermined. The CDR3 runs to 15 residues. V shed 3 bases, J shed 5 bases, and the junction held 6 bases outside the gene matches. The germline V gene has CDR1 SGDLS and CDR2 YYNGEE. The entry originates in a study of T-cell reconstitution after alpha-beta-depleted transplantation in children. General observations from the study: Surviving thymic progenitors and recipient T cells were the source of high TCRbeta diversity at day 60 in some patients. As was reported, about two months after transplant, alpha-beta T cells came from several hundred expanded graft clones. Newly generated T cells supplied most T-cell counts and diversity one year post-transplant.

A TCRbeta library incorporating unique molecular identifiers was prepared. TCRdb re-analysed the PCR reads in MiXCR, keeping a single row per CDR3 protein. Altogether around 200,000 distinct CDR3 sequences are present, around 9.2% being singletons, with the ten largest covering less than 40%. The sequence derives from a male patient aged 2 to 10 who had a stem cell transplant for acute myeloid leukemia, so the T cells may come from the graft donor. This sample comprised PBMCs, mostly from graft donor cells, obtained 360 days after TCRalphabeta/CD19-depleted stem cell transplant. The chain carries TRBV9 and TRBJ1-1, with 11 bases fitting TRBD1. The CDR3 DNA is TGTGCCAGCAGCGCGGACAGGGGGCGGGATACTGAAGCTTTCTTT. This gives the protein CASSADRGRDTEAFF.